Listed below are T cell receptor beta chains from one sample, sequenced in a study of a mutant IDH1 vaccine in newly diagnosed glioma. No antigen has been identified for these receptors. TCRdb's table, derived via immunoSEQ multiplex PCR, lists solely in-frame clones and lacks some. This sample has around 30,000 clones, with roughly 54% found just once. Sequences were derived from PBMCs, sampled from a glioma patient whose treatment included an IDH1 peptide vaccine. These receptors were taken from a woman aged 18-30 years with glioma. The CDR3 runs from the conserved cysteine through the conserved F or W. Each record gives: V gene, clone size, D gene, J gene, CDR3 protein, CDR3 DNA. D genes are given only for firm matches. The size field is filled for only some rows; it gives once, few, many or a size class.

>TRBV6-1|few|NA|TRBJ1-3
CASTRDRLSGNTIYF
TGTGCCAGCACCCGGGACCGACTATCTGGAAACACCATATATTTT
>TRBV29-1|few|TRBD1|TRBJ2-7
CSVGDSSYEQYF
TGCAGCGTTGGGGACAGCTCCTACGAGCAGTACTTC
>TRBV30|NA|TRBD2|TRBJ2-3
CAWSSTSGGANSPDTQYF
TGTGCCTGGAGTTCGACTAGCGGGGGGGCGAATAGCCCAGATACGCAGTATTTT
>TRBV5-6|NA|NA|TRBJ2-3
CASSLNWGGTQYF
TGTGCCAGCAGCTTGAATTGGGGCGGGACGCAGTATTTT
>TRBV9|NA|TRBD2|TRBJ2-7
CASSVESSGRHITYEQYF
TGTGCCAGCAGCGTAGAGTCTAGCGGGAGGCACATCACCTACGAGCAGTACTTC
>TRBV19|NA|NA|TRBJ2-7
CASSPIGVVVTGLLNEQYF
TGTGCCAGTAGCCCAATAGGGGTTGTCGTCACAGGGCTCCTCAACGAGCAGTACTTC
>TRBV29-1|NA|NA|TRBJ1-2
CSVGGEVYTF
TGCAGCGTCGGCGGAGAGGTCTACACCTTC
>TRBV10-3|few|NA|TRBJ1-5
CAISESVGVPQPQHF
TGTGCCATCAGTGAGTCGGTCGGGGTGCCTCAGCCCCAGCATTTT
>TRBV9|NA|TRBD2|TRBJ2-1
CASSPGGLAYNEQFF
TGTGCCAGCAGCCCGGGGGGACTAGCGTACAATGAGCAGTTCTTC
>TRBV5-4|few|NA|TRBJ2-7
CASSSTSEFVEQYF
TGTGCCAGCAGCTCGACGTCAGAATTCGTCGAGCAGTACTTC
>TRBV18|NA|NA|TRBJ2-7
CASSRDYEQYF
TGTGCCAGCTCACGCGACTACGAGCAGTACTTC
>TRBV5-8|NA|NA|TRBJ2-7
CASSSRGTYEQYF
TGTGCCAGCAGCTCCCGCGGGACCTACGAGCAGTACTTC
>TRBV15|NA|NA|TRBJ2-3
CATSSRRLGTQYF
TGTGCCACCAGCAGCAGACGGTTAGGTACGCAGTATTTT
>TRBV14|NA|TRBD1|TRBJ1-2
CASSQWSRGQGDFYGYTF
TGTGCCAGCAGCCAATGGTCCAGGGGACAGGGGGATTTCTATGGCTACACCTTC
>TRBV9|NA|TRBD1|TRBJ1-2
CASSVGGFDRGGYTF
TGTGCCAGCAGCGTAGGTGGATTCGACAGGGGTGGCTACACCTTC
>TRBV2|few|NA|TRBJ1-2
CASSEGAGNGYTF
TGTGCCAGCAGTGAAGGGGCAGGGAATGGCTACACCTTC
>TRBV7-6|NA|NA|TRBJ1-3
CASSLDSGGGNTIYF
TGTGCCAGCAGCTTAGATTCTGGCGGTGGAAACACCATATATTTT
>TRBV9|NA|TRBD1|TRBJ2-2
CASREMTGATGELFF
TGTGCCAGCAGGGAAATGACAGGGGCGACCGGGGAGCTGTTTTTT